These 25 T cell receptor beta chains were sequenced from one sample in a study of blood T cells in healthy people across ages. Alongside a J-beta primer mix, a sample-barcoded 5' primer served in a second PCR lasting 7 to 11 cycles. TCRdb redid the calling of the 5' RACE reads with MiXCR, one entry per CDR3 protein. The top ten hold approximately 2.9% of the sample, which has roughly 800,000 distinct CDR3 sequences, more than 25% seen once. A further study also used this sample, focusing on T cells of mothers and their children.

Sequencing was done on a sample of blood. Every receptor here comes from a boy between 5 and 17 years old in good health.

The J gene is TRBJ1-6, the V gene TRBV20-1, with 7 bases fitting TRBD1. Germline V lookup: CDR1 DFQATT, CDR2 SNEGSKA (reference sequence). The CDR3 consists of 14 residues. The trim removed 6 bases at V and 1 base at J, leaving 3 bases unmatched. The CDR3 DNA follows: TGCAGTGCCACAGGGGAGTCCTATAATTCACCCCTCCACTTT. The encoded protein is CSATGESYNSPLHF.

The chain couples TRBV19 to TRBJ2-5; no reliable D call. CDR1 and CDR2 (germline): LNHDA, SQIVND (reference sequence). The CDR3 is 13 residues long. The germline V and J ends were trimmed by 3 bases and 5 bases, with 10 bases remaining between them. CDR3 coding DNA: TGTGCCAGTAGTATGTATCAACGGGAGACCCAGTACTTC. Translation gives CASSMYQRETQYF. The full variable domain, in which reference TRBV19 and TRBJ2-5 provide the parts outside the CDR3, is DGGITQSPKYLFRKEGQNVTLSCEQNLNHDAMYWYRQDPGQGLRLIYYSQIVNDFQKGDIAEGYSVSREKKESFPLTVTSAQKNPTAFYLCASSMYQRETQYFGPGTRLLVL.

The chain joins TRBV7-2 to TRBJ2-5, with 11 nucleotides matching TRBD2. CDR1 and CDR2 from the germline V gene are SGHTA and FQGNSA. CDR3 length equals 17 residues. The ends lost 5 bases at V and 5 bases at J; junction bases unmatched: 13. The CDR3: CASSVSGGAGFLETQYF. The CDR3 nucleotides read TGTGCCAGCAGCGTTAGCGGGGGGGCCGGATTTTTGGAGACCCAGTACTTC.

The chain combines TRBV4-1 with TRBJ1-5, with 11 positions matching TRBD1. Germline V gives CDR1 MGHRA, CDR2 YSYEKL. After removal of 5 bases from V and 4 bases from J, the junction contained 7 bases not matched to a gene. The CDR3 has 16 residues. CDR3 nucleotides: TGCGCCAGCAGCACCGGACAGGGGGCTTGGAATCAGCCCCAGCATTTT. Its protein product is CASSTGQGAWNQPQHF.

This clonotype was counted a single time. The chain recombines TRBV28 with TRBJ1-5; D is perhaps TRBD1 (5 bases). Germline assignment: CDR1 MDHEN and CDR2 SYDVKM. This CDR3 contains 18 residues. V gave up 2 bases and J gave up 1 base, with 18 bases separating them. The CDR3 spells CASSLISWGDRSNQPQHF. Written as DNA, the CDR3 is TGTGCCAGCAGTTTAATCTCTTGGGGCGATCGAAGCAATCAGCCCCAGCATTTT.

The rearrangement uses TRBV12-3 or TRBV12-4 and TRBJ2-5, with D possibly being TRBD1 (6 bases). V shed 6 bases and J shed 4 bases, with 21 bases lying between them. The CDR3 contains 16 residues. CDR3 sequence reads: CASSSDYPTGRETQYF. CDR3 bases: TGTGCCAGCAGCTCCGACTATCCAACAGGGCGAGAGACCCAGTACTTC.

This clonotype was picked up a small number of times. Mismatch with germline at one junction end may stem from a read error. This chain connects TRBV12-3 or TRBV12-4 to TRBJ2-5; 10 bases map to TRBD2. CDR3 length: 15 residues. Here the CDR3 reads CASTLAGGEGNERFF. The DNA for the CDR3 is TGTGCCAGCACCTTAGCGGGGGGCGAGGGCAATGAGCGGTTCTTC.

V usage is TRBV20-1 and J usage is TRBJ2-1, with 7 positions matching TRBD2. Germline values: CDR1 DFQATT, CDR2 SNEGSKA (reference sequence). This CDR3 is built from 16 residues. V lost 5 bases, J lost 3 bases, and 13 bases stayed unmatched. The CDR3 region is CSAQGLTSLFYNEQFF. The CDR3 bases are TGCAGTGCTCAGGGCCTGACTAGCCTGTTCTACAATGAGCAGTTCTTC.

CDR3 nucleotide sequence: TGCAGCGTTGGATATAGCAATCAGCCCCAGCATTTT. Translation gives CSVGYSNQPQHF. The V gene is TRBV29-1, the J gene TRBJ1-5; D remains unclear. Germline V gene data show CDR1 as SQVTM and CDR2 as ANQGSEA. V shed 4 bases and J shed 0 bases, with 4 bases lying between them. The CDR3 is made up of 12 amino acids.

There are a few counts of this clonotype. The genes are TRBV20-1 and TRBJ1-1; D gene unclear. The V end was cut by 2 bases, the J end by 4 bases, with 23 bases between. This CDR3 has 17 residues. The germline V gene encodes CDR1 DFQATT and CDR2 SNEGSKA (reference sequence). The CDR3 bases are TGCAGTGCTAGACCTATCGTGGGCCCGCCGGAACTCACTGAAGCTTTCTTT. It is translated as CSARPIVGPPELTEAFF.

Only a few counts were recorded for this clonotype. The chain has TRBV29-1 and TRBJ1-2; no clear D. V was pared by 4 bases and J by 4 bases, with 16 bases between. The CDR3 contains 14 residues. Germline V lookup: CDR1 SQVTM, CDR2 ANQGSEA. The DNA of the CDR3 is TGCAGCGTTGGGGAACCGGGAGCTAGCTATGGCTACACCTTC. It specifies CSVGEPGASYGYTF.

The rearrangement joins TRBV6-2 or TRBV6-3 to TRBJ1-5; no definite D call. Between the trimmed V and J ends, which lost 6 bases and 6 bases, there was a span of 9 bases. Per the germline V gene, CDR1 is MNHEY and CDR2 is SVGEGT. The CDR3 extends over 12 amino acids. Here the CDR3 DNA reads TGTGCCAGCAGACGGAAGAGTCAGCCCCAGCATTTT. Protein product: CASRRKSQPQHF.

This clonotype was seen a few times. This chain links TRBV11-1 with TRBJ2-5, with 8 bases that match TRBD2. The tail of the sequence fits TRBJ2-1 better, so the J call may be wrong. Germline loops: CDR1 SGHAT, CDR2 FQDESV (reference sequence). This CDR3 has 15 residues. The CDR3 spells CASSLTGTRLREQFF. The DNA of the CDR3 is TGTGCCAGCAGCCTCACCGGGACTAGGCTCAGGGAGCAGTTCTTC.

The chain recombines TRBV10-2 with TRBJ1-1; TRBD1 might be the D (6 bases). V lost 10 bases, J lost 0 bases, and 15 bases lay in between. Germline values: CDR1 WSHSY, CDR2 SAAADI. This CDR3 region has 14 residues. CDR3 DNA: TGCGCCATCGCACAGGGTCACATGAACACTGAAGCTTTCTTT. It yields the protein CAIAQGHMNTEAFF.

This chain joins TRBV13 and TRBJ2-7, with 9 bases aligning to TRBD1. This CDR3 is 15 amino acids long. Per the germline V gene, CDR1 is PRHDT and CDR2 is FYEKMQ (reference sequence). Trimming removed 5 bases from V and 2 bases from J; junction bases left unmatched: 7. The CDR3 coding sequence is TGTGCCAGCAGCACCCGGGGACAGGGAGCCTACGAGCAGTACTTC. Its translation: CASSTRGQGAYEQYF.

This clonotype turned up a few times. J is TRBJ1-1 and V is TRBV2; D not resolved. Between the trimmed V and J ends, which lost 0 bases and 4 bases, there was a span of 12 bases. This CDR3 is built from 15 residues. The germline gives CDR1 SNHLY, CDR2 FYNNEI. The CDR3 DNA sequence: TGTGCCAGCAGTGAAGCGCTTCTAGCGAGCACTGAAGCTTTCTTT. This gives the protein CASSEALLASTEAFF.

The J gene is TRBJ1-1, the V gene TRBV28, with D unresolved. CDR3 length equals 13 residues. Trimming left V 10 bases short and J 0 bases short, with 12 bases between. Germline V gives CDR1 MDHEN, CDR2 SYDVKM. The CDR3 loop reads CATAWSMNTEAFF. The CDR3 DNA reads as TGTGCCACCGCTTGGAGCATGAACACTGAAGCTTTCTTT.

This clonotype turned up a few times. DNA for the CDR3: TGTGCCAGCAGCTTTACAGGGCTCAAAAACATTCAGTACTTC. Residues: CASSFTGLKNIQYF. The chain combines TRBV11-2 with TRBJ2-4; D might be TRBD1 (6 bases). This CDR3 is 14 amino acids long. Germline values: CDR1 SGHAT, CDR2 FQNNGV. The V and J ends lost 3 bases and 3 bases respectively, with 9 bases between them.

The chain employs TRBV2 and TRBJ1-1; D is unclear. Germline V gene lookup returns CDR1 SNHLY and CDR2 FYNNEI. The CDR3 has 11 amino acids. Trimming cost V 8 bases and J 1 base, with 5 bases left between them. This CDR3 reads CASDSNTEAFF. CDR3 nucleotides: TGTGCCAGCGATTCGAACACTGAAGCTTTCTTT.

This chain uses TRBV5-4 with TRBJ2-7, with D unresolved. The V and J ends lost 4 bases and 5 bases respectively, with 16 bases between them. There are 14 residues in the CDR3. Germline CDR1 is SGHNT and CDR2 is YYREEE (reference sequence). The CDR3 nucleotides read TGTGCCAGCAGCCCGGTAATTTCGGCCAACGAGCAGTACTTC. Its translation: CASSPVISANEQYF.

The genes are TRBV5-1 and TRBJ2-5; 9 nucleotides match TRBD1. V gave up 0 bases and J gave up 5 bases; unmatched junction bases: 5. From germline, CDR1 is SGHRS and CDR2 YFSETQ. The CDR3 spans 15 residues. The CDR3 nucleotides are TGCGCCAGCAGCTTGGTCACAGGGGGCGAGGAGACCCAGTACTTC. Translation gives CASSLVTGGEETQYF.

This clonotype was observed at least ten times. The germline gene is not matched at one end of the junction; a read error may be the cause. V is TRBV5-1 and J is TRBJ2-5; the match to TRBD1 covers 8 bases. Germline V CDR1 and CDR2: SGHRS, YFSETQ. The CDR3 spans 14 residues. CDR3 loop: CASSLGGQEETQYF. The CDR3 nucleotides are TGTGCCAGCAGTTTAGGGGGACAGGAAGAGACCCAGTACTTC.

This clonotype was picked up a small number of times. The gene calls are TRBV12-3 or TRBV12-4 and TRBJ1-3; possible D gene TRBD1, 5 bases. Trimming removed 5 bases from V and 6 bases from J, with 8 bases in between. The CDR3 contains 12 residues. The CDR3 loop reads CASSPRENTIYF. CDR3 nucleotide sequence: TGTGCCAGCAGTCCCAGGGAAAACACCATATATTTT.

The chain employs TRBV2 and TRBJ1-1; no clear D gene. Between the trimmed V and J ends, which lost 0 bases and 0 bases, there was a span of 14 bases. CDR1 and CDR2 from the germline V gene are SNHLY and FYNNEI. This CDR3 spans 17 amino acids. Here the CDR3 reads CASSEAGTIRMNTEAFF. CDR3 DNA sequence: TGTGCCAGCAGTGAAGCGGGAACAATTAGAATGAACACTGAAGCTTTCTTT.

V and J are TRBV29-1 and TRBJ2-5; D is undetermined. The CDR3 has 15 residues. Trimming removed 4 bases at V and 0 bases at J, with 15 bases between. Germline values: CDR1 SQVTM, CDR2 ANQGSEA. This CDR3 is CSVAWFDSYQETQYF. CDR3 nucleotides: TGCAGCGTTGCTTGGTTTGACTCGTACCAAGAGACCCAGTACTTC.